These T cell receptor beta chains were read from a single sample in a study of OX40 agonist ivuxolimab in advanced cancers. Produced via immunoSEQ multiplex PCR; TCRdb's table is partial and in-frame only. This table holds approximately 64,000 clones, roughly 84% found once. Sequencing used CD4+ or CD8+ T cells sorted from blood, obtained in a trial of the OX40 agonist ivuxolimab. These receptors all stem from an adult with an advanced solid tumor such as melanoma, head and neck, liver or kidney cancer. CDR3s include the opening cysteine and the closing phenylalanine or tryptophan. A D gene is named only where the DNA matches it firmly. Clone size, where shown, is once, few, many, or a class for clones that have expanded.

D gene,J gene,V gene,clone size,CDR3 DNA,CDR3 protein
-,TRBJ1-5,TRBV6-1,-,TGTGCCAGCAGGGAACCCGGGACATCCCAGCCCCAGCATTTT,CASREPGTSQPQHF
-,TRBJ2-2,TRBV10-1,few,TGCGCCAGCAGTGGGACCTTCTACGGGGAGCTGTTTTTT,CASSGTFYGELFF
-,TRBJ2-7,TRBV6-1,-,TGTGCCAGCAGTGAAACCGGGGGAACCTGGGGTTACGAGCAGTACTTC,CASSETGGTWGYEQYF
-,TRBJ2-3,TRBV11-2,-,TGTGCCAGCAGTTGGCCCGCCACAGATACGCAGTATTTT,CASSWPATDTQYF
-,TRBJ1-2,TRBV2,-,TGTGCCAGCAGTGTTTTCAAGGGGGGTGGTGGCTACACCTTC,CASSVFKGGGGYTF
TRBD1,TRBJ1-1,TRBV6-1,-,TGTGCCAGCAGTGGGAACAGGGGTCACACTGAAGCTTTCTTT,CASSGNRGHTEAFF
-,TRBJ2-2,TRBV10-3,-,TGTGCCATCAGTGAGAGGGGCAGGGCGGGCACCGGGGAGCTGTTTTTT,CAISERGRAGTGELFF
-,TRBJ2-7,TRBV21-1,-,TGTGCCAGCAGCGCAACCGGGACAGGCTCCTACGAGCAGTACTTC,CASSATGTGSYEQYF
-,TRBJ2-3,TRBV7-9,medium-sized,TGTGCCAGCAGCACACGGGGTCCAGATACGCAGTATTTT,CASSTRGPDTQYF
-,TRBJ2-7,TRBV6-5,-,TGTGCCAGCAGTTTCCGGAATTCCTACGAGCAGTACTTC,CASSFRNSYEQYF
-,TRBJ2-6,TRBV11-2,-,TGTGCCAGCAGGCAGATTAAGGGGACTGGGGCCAACGTCCTGACTTTC,CASRQIKGTGANVLTF
TRBD1,TRBJ2-3,TRBV5-4,-,TGTGCCAGCAGCTTCGGGACAGGGAGGAAAGATACGCAGTATTTT,CASSFGTGRKDTQYF
-,TRBJ2-4,TRBV10-1,-,TGCGCCAGCAGTGAGGACAGGCGAGGGCACATTCAGTACTTC,CASSEDRRGHIQYF
TRBD2,TRBJ2-3,TRBV19,-,TGTGCCAGTAGTATCAAGCGGGGGGGCCAAGATACGCAGTATTTT,CASSIKRGGQDTQYF
TRBD2,TRBJ2-3,TRBV6-4,-,TGTGCCAGCAGTGACGCTAGCGGGGCTAGCACAGATACGCAGTATTTT,CASSDASGASTDTQYF
-,TRBJ1-2,TRBV10-3,once,TGTGCCATCGGAGCCAGCAACTATGGCTACACCTTC,CAIGASNYGYTF
-,TRBJ2-1,TRBV10-2,-,TGCGCCAGCAGGGTTCCGCGGCATGAGCAGTTCTTC,CASRVPRHEQFF
TRBD2,TRBJ2-3,TRBV10-3,few,TGTGCCATCGGAGCGGGGTTCAAAGATACGCAGTATTTT,CAIGAGFKDTQYF
TRBD2,TRBJ2-3,TRBV7-8,-,TGTGCCAGCAGCCCTCCAGGCGGGGGATCAAATACGCAGTATTTT,CASSPPGGGSNTQYF
-,TRBJ2-1,TRBV7-9,-,TGTGCCAGCAGCTCGACCGGGCGGCGGGACAATGAGCAGTTCTTC,CASSSTGRRDNEQFF
-,TRBJ1-1,TRBV2,-,TGTGCCAGCAGTGATGTAGGAAACACTGAAGCTTTCTTT,CASSDVGNTEAFF
TRBD2,TRBJ2-3,TRBV4-1,once,TGCGCCAGCAGCCCTGCCCCCTCTAGCGGTAGCACAGATACGCAGTATTTT,CASSPAPSSGSTDTQYF
-,TRBJ2-3,TRBV18,-,TGTGCCAGCTCACAACTTACGGGCGGGACCGATACGCAGTATTTT,CASSQLTGGTDTQYF
TRBD2,TRBJ2-3,TRBV29-1,-,TGCAGCGTTGATGCGGGGGGCACAGATACGCAGTATTTT,CSVDAGGTDTQYF
TRBD1,TRBJ2-2,TRBV5-5,-,TGTGCCAGCAGCCGGACAGGGGGAATCGGGGAGCTGTTTTTT,CASSRTGGIGELFF
TRBD1,TRBJ1-4,TRBV19,-,TGTGCCAGTGCTACAAGGGGGACAGGAGAGGAAAAACTGTTTTTT,CASATRGTGEEKLFF
TRBD2,TRBJ2-7,TRBV6-5,-,TGTGCCAGCAGTTCCTCCTCCGGGACTAGCCCCTACGAGCAGTACTTC,CASSSSSGTSPYEQYF
-,TRBJ2-1,TRBV6-1,-,TGTGCCAGCAGTGTGGGGCAGCGAAATGAGCAGTTCTTC,CASSVGQRNEQFF
-,TRBJ2-1,TRBV7-2,-,TGTGCCAGCAGCTTAGCGTATGAGCAGTTCTTC,CASSLAYEQFF
-,TRBJ2-1,TRBV9,-,TGTGCCAGCAGCGCTCAGAACCGATACAATGAGCAGTTCTTC,CASSAQNRYNEQFF
-,TRBJ2-1,TRBV7-9,-,TGTGCCAGCAGCTCCCATGACCGGGCGTTCTTC,CASSSHDRAFF
TRBD2,TRBJ2-1,TRBV19,-,TGTGCCAGTTCTAGCGGGAGTGCCGTGGATGAGCAGTTCTTC,CASSSGSAVDEQFF
-,TRBJ2-1,TRBV14,-,TGTGCCAGCAGTCTAAGACTAGGTTATTACAATGAGCAGTTCTTC,CASSLRLGYYNEQFF
-,TRBJ1-5,TRBV2,-,TGTGCCAGCAGTGAGGGCAGGGGCGGACAGCCCCAGCATTTT,CASSEGRGGQPQHF
-,TRBJ2-7,TRBV7-2,-,TGTGCCAGCAGCTTGAATACAGGAGTGAACGAGCAGTACTTC,CASSLNTGVNEQYF
TRBD1,TRBJ2-7,TRBV14,-,TGTGCCGGGGACCGGGACAGGGGAATCTACGAGCAGTACTTC,CAGDRDRGIYEQYF
-,TRBJ2-7,TRBV6-6,-,TGTGCCAGCAGCTGGGGGATCTCCTACGAGCAGTACTTC,CASSWGISYEQYF
-,TRBJ1-2,TRBV7-9,-,TGTGCCAGCAGCTTAAGTGCAAACTATGGCTACACCTTC,CASSLSANYGYTF
-,TRBJ2-1,TRBV29-1,-,TGCAGCGTTGACCCCCTGCAGACTGGGGGGAGCAATGAGCAGTTCTTC,CSVDPLQTGGSNEQFF
-,TRBJ2-3,TRBV6-6,-,TGTGCCAGCAGCCCGCGGGATACGCAGTATTTT,CASSPRDTQYF
TRBD2,TRBJ2-3,TRBV27,once,TGTGCCAGCAGGAAAGCGGGGGGGCCAAGAGATACGCAGTATTTT,CASRKAGGPRDTQYF
-,TRBJ1-1,TRBV6-5,-,TGTGCCAGCAGTTGGGCCTCGGGCGGGGGGCGGACTGAAGCTTTCTTT,CASSWASGGGRTEAFF
-,TRBJ1-6,TRBV4-2,-,TGTGCCAGCAGCCAAGATCGTATCAGCTCCTATAATTCACCCCTCCACTTT,CASSQDRISSYNSPLHF